This entry lists 20 T cell receptor beta chains sequenced from one sample in a study of OX40 agonist ivuxolimab in advanced cancers. Some clones are missing from TCRdb's copy, which holds only in-frame ones; the method was immunoSEQ multiplex PCR. The data show about 50,000 clones, over 65% seen once. The specimen comprised CD4+ or CD8+ T cells sorted from blood, sampled in a trial of the OX40 agonist ivuxolimab. Source of these receptors: an adult with an advanced solid tumor such as melanoma, head and neck, liver or kidney cancer.

Written as DNA, the CDR3 is TGTGCCTGGACGAAACGGAGGGAGTTAAACTATGGCTACACCTTC. Translating it yields CAWTKRRELNYGYTF. This chain joins TRBV30 and TRBJ1-2; D ambiguous. This CDR3 contains 15 residues. The V end lost 4 bases, the J end lost 2 bases, and 17 bases lay between the germline ends. The germline V gene encodes CDR1 GTSNPN and CDR2 SVGIG (reference sequence).

The chain employs TRBV5-1 and TRBJ2-2, with 10 bases aligning to TRBD2. V was clipped by 3 bases and J by 7 bases; unmatched bases: 9. The CDR3 spans 16 residues. From germline, CDR1 is SGHRS and CDR2 YFSETQ. This chain's CDR3 is CASSSSGRAFSGELFF. DNA for the CDR3: TGCGCCAGCAGCTCGAGCGGGAGGGCCTTTAGCGGGGAGCTGTTTTTT.

V is TRBV28 and J is TRBJ2-2; 9 positions match TRBD2. The CDR3 is 19 amino acids. The V segment lost 2 bases and the J segment 5 bases; nucleotides outside the gene matches: 15. Germline V gene data show CDR1 as MDHEN and CDR2 as SYDVKM. The DNA of the CDR3 is TGTGCCAGCAGTTTAAACAGCCTCTTGGTAGCGGGAGCAACCGGGGAGCTGTTTTTT. Translated: CASSLNSLLVAGATGELFF.

The rearrangement links TRBV14 to TRBJ1-2; unclear D gene. Trimming shortened V by 1 base and J by 4 bases, and 7 bases separated the two germline ends. Germline V gene data show CDR1 as SGHDN and CDR2 as FVKESK. The CDR3 length is 13 residues. Here the CDR3 DNA reads TGTGCCAGCAGCCAAGTAGAAGGCTATGGCTACACCTTC. It encodes CASSQVEGYGYTF.

The V and J genes are TRBV5-4 and TRBJ1-1, with 9 bases fitting TRBD1. CDR3 length: 14 residues. Germline assignment: CDR1 SGHNT and CDR2 YYREEE (reference sequence). Trimming at V came to 5 bases and at J to 5 bases, leaving 7 bases not matched to a gene. CDR3 residues: CASRSGTGITEAFF. DNA of the CDR3: TGTGCCAGCAGATCCGGGACAGGGATTACTGAAGCTTTCTTT.

The V call is TRBV10-2, the J call TRBJ1-5; perhaps TRBD1 as D (5 bases). The CDR3 totals 12 residues. Between the trimmed V and J ends, which lost 8 bases and 4 bases, there was a span of 9 bases. Germline V gene lookup returns CDR1 WSHSY and CDR2 SAAADI. CDR3 DNA sequence: TGCGCCAGCGGACGGACAAATCAGCCCCAGCATTTT. Its protein is CASGRTNQPQHF.

The genes are TRBV7-3 and TRBJ2-1, with a weak D call TRBD2 (6 bases). Trimming pared 0 bases from V and 1 base from J, leaving 16 bases between. Germline values: CDR1 SGHTA, CDR2 FQGTGA. This CDR3 comprises 18 residues. Here the CDR3 DNA reads TGTGCCAGCAGCTTAACAAAGGTGGCGGGAACATCCTACAATGAGCAGTTCTTC. Translation: CASSLTKVAGTSYNEQFF. Together with reference TRBV7-3 and TRBJ2-1, the CDR3 gives the full variable domain: GAGVSQTPSNKVTEKGKYVELRCDPISGHTALYWYRQSLGQGPEFLIYFQGTGAADDSGLPNDRFFAVRPEGSVSTLKIQRTERGDSAVYLCASSLTKVAGTSYNEQFFGPGTRLTVL.

The chain has TRBV30 and TRBJ2-1; the match to TRBD1 covers 9 bases. The CDR3 has 15 residues. With V trimmed by 3 bases and J by 4 bases, 7 bases remained unmatched. Germline V gene lookup returns CDR1 GTSNPN and CDR2 SVGIG (reference sequence). The CDR3 reads CAWSTGTGSYNEQFF. CDR3 nucleotide sequence: TGTGCCTGGAGCACCGGGACAGGGAGTTACAATGAGCAGTTCTTC. Complete variable domain (other parts from reference TRBV30 and TRBJ2-1): SQTIHQWPATLVQPVGSPLSLECTVEGTSNPNLYWYRQAAGRGLQLLFYSVGIGQISSEVPQNLSASRPQDRQFILSSKKLLLSDSGFYLCAWSTGTGSYNEQFFGPGTRLTVL.

This rearrangement joins TRBV6-1 to TRBJ1-3; D unresolved. There are 15 residues in the CDR3. V shed 6 bases and J shed 0 bases, with 12 bases lying between them. Per the germline V gene, CDR1 is MNHNS and CDR2 is SASEGT. CDR3 in amino acids: CASRGLTSSGNTIYF. In DNA, the CDR3 is TGTGCCAGCAGAGGACTGACGTCCTCTGGAAACACCATATATTTT.

In this sample, this clone turned up once. The chain joins TRBV5-6 to TRBJ2-5, with D possibly TRBD2 on 6 matching bases. From germline, CDR1 is SGHDT and CDR2 YYEEEE. The germline V and J ends were trimmed by 1 base and 5 bases, with 12 bases remaining between them. This CDR3 has 14 amino acids. The CDR3 here is CASSLLGGGETQYF. In DNA, the CDR3 is TGTGCCAGCAGCTTGTTGGGCGGAGGGGAGACCCAGTACTTC. Full variable domain (missing parts from reference TRBV5-6 and TRBJ2-5): DAGVTQSPTHLIKTRGQQVTLRCSPKSGHDTVSWYQQALGQGPQFIFQYYEEEERQRGNFPDRFSGHQFPNYSSELNVNALLLGDSALYLCASSLLGGGETQYFGPGTRLLVL.

The V and J genes are TRBV11-2 and TRBJ1-1; D uncertain. Trimming took 5 bases from V and 1 from J, leaving 8 bases between them. This CDR3 is 13 amino acids long. Germline CDR1 reads SGHAT; CDR2 reads FQNNGV. This CDR3 is CASSPGWNTEAFF. The DNA of the CDR3 is TGTGCCAGCAGCCCCGGGTGGAACACTGAAGCTTTCTTT.

The chain joins TRBV5-4 to TRBJ2-1, with 14 positions matching TRBD2. This CDR3 contains 16 residues. Trimming took 4 bases from V and 1 from J; bases not matched to a gene: 1. CDR1 and CDR2 (germline): SGHNT, YYREEE (reference sequence). The CDR3 nucleotides are TGTGCCAGCAGCCGACTAGCGGGAGGGTCCTACAATGAGCAGTTCTTC. It codes for CASSRLAGGSYNEQFF.

V is TRBV19 and J is TRBJ1-4, with D unresolved. V was pared by 5 bases and J by 0 bases, with 7 bases between. The CDR3 has 14 residues. The germline V gene encodes CDR1 LNHDA and CDR2 SQIVND (reference sequence). The CDR3 protein is CASSPTATNEKLFF. The CDR3 DNA sequence: TGTGCCAGTAGTCCCACAGCAACTAATGAAAAACTGTTTTTT.

This clone was seen more than once but under ten times. The chain recombines TRBV2 with TRBJ2-1; D possibly corresponds to TRBD1 (6 bases). The CDR3 is made up of 15 amino acids. Germline V gene sequence: CDR1 SNHLY, CDR2 FYNNEI. V was cut by 6 bases and J by 3 bases, with 15 bases left in between. CDR3: CASRSNRVVYNEQFF. DNA of the CDR3: TGTGCCAGCAGGAGTAACAGGGTCGTCTACAATGAGCAGTTCTTC.

This clone was recorded once. The rearrangement links TRBV7-9 to TRBJ1-1, with D possibly TRBD1 on 5 matching bases. Trimming pared 7 bases from V and 4 bases from J, leaving 10 bases between. Germline V gene lookup returns CDR1 SEHNR and CDR2 FQNEAQ (reference sequence). The CDR3 runs to 12 residues. This CDR3 is CASIQGRTEAFF. In DNA form, the CDR3 reads TGTGCCAGCATCCAGGGACGCACTGAAGCTTTCTTT.

This chain connects TRBV30 to TRBJ2-6, with 9 bases matching TRBD1. CDR3 size: 18 residues. V gave up 4 bases and J gave up 1 base; unmatched junction bases: 11. CDR1 is GTSNPN, CDR2 SVGIG, per germline (reference sequence). The chain's CDR3 is CAWTPPGQGMSGANVLTF. The CDR3 region has the DNA TGTGCCTGGACCCCGCCGGGACAGGGAATGTCTGGGGCCAACGTCCTGACTTTC.

V and J are TRBV5-8 and TRBJ2-1; D is undetermined. Germline V gene data show CDR1 as SGHTS and CDR2 as YDEGEE. The CDR3 is 13 residues long. V was cut by 6 bases and J by 4 bases, with 11 bases left in between. The CDR3 nucleotides read TGTGCCAGCACTCCGGGCTCATACAATGAGCAGTTCTTC. This encodes CASTPGSYNEQFF.

The gene calls are TRBV7-2 and TRBJ2-3; either TRBD1 or TRBD2 may supply D (7 bases each). CDR1 SGHTA and CDR2 FQGNSA come from the germline V gene. The CDR3 has 16 residues. Deletions cut 4 bases from V and 5 bases from J, with 19 bases between. The CDR3 spells CASSSFPRGRVDTQYF. The CDR3 nucleotides read TGTGCCAGCAGCTCATTCCCCAGGGGGAGGGTAGATACGCAGTATTTT.

The chain is built from TRBV5-1 and TRBJ2-5; possibly TRBD1 or TRBD2 for D (6 bases each). The CDR3 runs 14 residues. Per the germline V gene, CDR1 is SGHRS and CDR2 is YFSETQ. V was clipped by 3 bases and J by 5 bases, with 14 bases between them. CDR3 nucleotide sequence: TGCGCCAGCAGCTGGGGGGCGGGAAGTGAGACCCAGTACTTC. This gives the protein CASSWGAGSETQYF.

The J gene is TRBJ2-5, the V gene TRBV5-1, with 11 bases that match TRBD2. The CDR3 is made up of 15 amino acids. The ends lost 7 bases at V and 3 bases at J; junction bases unmatched: 8. Germline V CDR1 and CDR2: SGHRS, YFSETQ. The CDR3 protein is CASRSGGAVKETQYF. DNA of the CDR3: TGCGCCAGCCGTAGCGGGGGGGCCGTCAAAGAGACCCAGTACTTC.